Given below is one TCR beta chain in context. Its target is unknown. This entry belongs to a study of T-cell reconstitution after alpha-beta-depleted transplantation in children. Study-wide findings and caveats: A year post-transplant, T-cell counts and diversity derived mostly from newly produced T cells. It was reported that alpha-beta T cells came from several hundred expanded graft clones (about two months after transplant).

Unique molecular identifiers tagged the TCRbeta library. TCRdb reprocessed the PCR reads via MiXCR and lists one record per CDR3 protein. The sample yields 600,000 to 800,000 distinct CDR3 sequences, less than 15% seen once. Trimming removed 0 bases from V and 3 bases from J, with 11 bases in between. Germline CDR1 is SGHRS and CDR2 is YFSETQ. The CDR3 is 15 residues long. The chain carries TRBV5-1 and TRBJ2-3; D uncertain. This TCR was recovered from a girl between 2 and 10 years old with congenital amegakaryocytic thrombocytopenia, due to receive a stem cell transplant. Sample: PBMCs, taken before TCRalphabeta/CD19-depleted stem cell transplant. The CDR3 nucleotides read TGCGCCAGCAGCTTGGAGGTATTTGGGACAGATACGCAGTATTTT. It yields the protein CASSLEVFGTDTQYF.